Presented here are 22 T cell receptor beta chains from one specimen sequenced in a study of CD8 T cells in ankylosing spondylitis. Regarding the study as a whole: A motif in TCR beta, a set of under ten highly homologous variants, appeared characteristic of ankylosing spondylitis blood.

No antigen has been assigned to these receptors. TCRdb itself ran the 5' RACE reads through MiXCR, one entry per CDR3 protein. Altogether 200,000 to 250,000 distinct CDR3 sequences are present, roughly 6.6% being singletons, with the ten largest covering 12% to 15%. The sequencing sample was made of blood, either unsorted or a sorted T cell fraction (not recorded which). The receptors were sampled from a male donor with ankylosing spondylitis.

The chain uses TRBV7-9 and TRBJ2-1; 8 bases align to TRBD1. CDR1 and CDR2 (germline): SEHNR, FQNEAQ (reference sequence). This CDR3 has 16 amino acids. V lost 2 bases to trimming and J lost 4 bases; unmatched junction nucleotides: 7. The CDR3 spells CASSLFRDRGYNEQFF. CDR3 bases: TGTGCCAGCAGCTTATTCCGTGACAGGGGTTACAATGAGCAGTTCTTC.

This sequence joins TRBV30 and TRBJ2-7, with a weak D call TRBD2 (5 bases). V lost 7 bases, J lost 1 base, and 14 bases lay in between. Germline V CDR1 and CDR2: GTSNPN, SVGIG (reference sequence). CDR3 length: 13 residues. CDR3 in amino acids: CALRELGSYEQYF. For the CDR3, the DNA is TGTGCCTTGAGGGAGTTAGGTTCCTACGAGCAGTACTTC.

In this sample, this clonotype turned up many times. The CDR3: CASSYRQGLTEAFF. In nucleotides, the CDR3 is TGTGCCAGCAGTTACAGACAGGGTCTCACTGAAGCTTTCTTT. The gene calls are TRBV27 and TRBJ1-1, with 7 bases aligning to TRBD1. V shed 4 bases, J shed 4 bases, and the junction held 6 bases outside the gene matches. Germline V gene lookup returns CDR1 MNHEY and CDR2 SMNVEV (reference sequence). The CDR3 runs 14 residues.

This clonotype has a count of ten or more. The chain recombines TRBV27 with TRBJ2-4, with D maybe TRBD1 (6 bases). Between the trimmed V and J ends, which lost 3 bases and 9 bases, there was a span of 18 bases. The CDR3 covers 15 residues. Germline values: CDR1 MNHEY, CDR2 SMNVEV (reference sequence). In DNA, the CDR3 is TGTGCCAGCAGTTTCTCAGGGGACCCCCCATCCATTCAGTACTTC. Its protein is CASSFSGDPPSIQYF.

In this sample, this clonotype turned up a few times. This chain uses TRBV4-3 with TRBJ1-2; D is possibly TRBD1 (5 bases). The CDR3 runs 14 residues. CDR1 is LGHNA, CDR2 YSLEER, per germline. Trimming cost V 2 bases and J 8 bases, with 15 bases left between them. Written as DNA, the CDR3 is TGCGCCAGCAGCCAAACAGGCGGGATGCTGGGCTACACCTTC. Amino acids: CASSQTGGMLGYTF.

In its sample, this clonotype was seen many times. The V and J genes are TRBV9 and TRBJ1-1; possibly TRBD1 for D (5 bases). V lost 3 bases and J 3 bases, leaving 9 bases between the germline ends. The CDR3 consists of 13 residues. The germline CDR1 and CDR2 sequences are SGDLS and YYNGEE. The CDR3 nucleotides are TGTGCCAGCAGCGGCGGGGGAGACACTGAAGCTTTCTTT. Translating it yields CASSGGGDTEAFF.

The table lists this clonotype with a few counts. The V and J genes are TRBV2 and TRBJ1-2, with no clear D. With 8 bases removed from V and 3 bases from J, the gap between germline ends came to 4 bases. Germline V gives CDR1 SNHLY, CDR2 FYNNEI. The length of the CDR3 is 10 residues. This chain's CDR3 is CASAYYGYTF. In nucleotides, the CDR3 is TGTGCCAGCGCATACTATGGCTACACCTTC.

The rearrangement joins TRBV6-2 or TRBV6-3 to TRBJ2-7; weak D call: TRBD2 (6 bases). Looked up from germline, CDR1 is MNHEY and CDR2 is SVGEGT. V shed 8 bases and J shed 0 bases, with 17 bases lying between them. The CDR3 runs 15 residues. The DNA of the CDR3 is TGTGCCAGCCGGCCTGTTGGGGGGACCTCCTACGAGCAGTACTTC. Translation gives CASRPVGGTSYEQYF.

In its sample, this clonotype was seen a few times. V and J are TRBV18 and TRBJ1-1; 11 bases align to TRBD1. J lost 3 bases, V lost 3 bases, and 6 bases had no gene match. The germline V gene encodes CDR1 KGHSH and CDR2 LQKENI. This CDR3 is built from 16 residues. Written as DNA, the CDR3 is TGTGCCAGCTCACCGCAGCCGGGACAGGGGGACACTGAAGCTTTCTTT. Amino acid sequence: CASSPQPGQGDTEAFF.

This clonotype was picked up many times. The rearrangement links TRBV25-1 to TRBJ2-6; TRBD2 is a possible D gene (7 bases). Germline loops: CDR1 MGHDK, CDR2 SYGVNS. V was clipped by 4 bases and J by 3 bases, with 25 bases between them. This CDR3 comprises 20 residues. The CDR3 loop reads CASSGPVGDKGLVGANVLTF. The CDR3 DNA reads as TGTGCCAGCAGTGGACCAGTAGGGGACAAAGGACTAGTTGGGGCCAACGTCCTGACTTTC.

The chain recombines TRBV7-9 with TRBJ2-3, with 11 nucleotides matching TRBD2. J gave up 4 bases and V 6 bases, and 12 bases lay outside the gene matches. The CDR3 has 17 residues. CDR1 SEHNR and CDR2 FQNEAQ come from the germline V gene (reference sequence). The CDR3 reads CASSSYGTSGYPDTQYF. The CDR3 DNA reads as TGTGCCAGCAGTTCCTATGGGACTAGCGGTTACCCAGATACGCAGTATTTT.

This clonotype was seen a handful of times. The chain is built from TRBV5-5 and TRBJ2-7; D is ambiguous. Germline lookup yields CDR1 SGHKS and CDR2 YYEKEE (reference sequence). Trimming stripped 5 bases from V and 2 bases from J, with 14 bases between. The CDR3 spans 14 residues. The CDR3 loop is CASRPWGGPYEQYF. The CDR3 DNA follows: TGTGCCAGCAGGCCCTGGGGTGGTCCCTACGAGCAGTACTTC.

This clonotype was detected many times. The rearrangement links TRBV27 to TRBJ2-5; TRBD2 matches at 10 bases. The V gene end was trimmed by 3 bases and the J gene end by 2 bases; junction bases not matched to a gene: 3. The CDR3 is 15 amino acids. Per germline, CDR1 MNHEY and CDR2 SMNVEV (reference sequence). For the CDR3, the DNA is TGTGCCAGCAGTTTGATAGCGGGGGGTCAAGAGACCCAGTACTTC. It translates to CASSLIAGGQETQYF.

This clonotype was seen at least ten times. CDR3 residues: CASSFSGRTSGNTIYF. In DNA, the CDR3 is TGTGCCAGCAGCTTTTCCGGACGAACCTCTGGAAACACCATATATTTT. The chain links TRBV6-2 or TRBV6-3 to TRBJ1-3; D is uncertain. The V end lost 6 bases, the J end lost 0 bases, and 15 bases lay between the germline ends. This CDR3 region has 16 residues. Germline assignment: CDR1 MNHEY and CDR2 SVGEGT.

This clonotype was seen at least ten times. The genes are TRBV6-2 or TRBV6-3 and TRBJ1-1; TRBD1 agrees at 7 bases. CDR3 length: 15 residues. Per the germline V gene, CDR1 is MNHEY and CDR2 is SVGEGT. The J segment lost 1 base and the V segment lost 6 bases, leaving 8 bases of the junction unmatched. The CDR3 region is CASSYWTGPNTEAFF. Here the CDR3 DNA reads TGTGCCAGCAGCTATTGGACAGGACCGAACACTGAAGCTTTCTTT.

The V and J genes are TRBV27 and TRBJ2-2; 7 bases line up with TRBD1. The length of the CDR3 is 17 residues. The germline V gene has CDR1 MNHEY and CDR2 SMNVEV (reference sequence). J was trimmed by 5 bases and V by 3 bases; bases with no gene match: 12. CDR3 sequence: CASSFYRQGWLTGELFF. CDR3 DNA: TGTGCCAGCAGTTTCTACCGACAGGGATGGTTGACCGGGGAGCTGTTTTTT.

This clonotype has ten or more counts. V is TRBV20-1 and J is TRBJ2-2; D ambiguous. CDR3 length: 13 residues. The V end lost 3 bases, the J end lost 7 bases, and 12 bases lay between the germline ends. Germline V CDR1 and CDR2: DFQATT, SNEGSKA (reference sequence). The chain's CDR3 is CSASSIRGGELFF. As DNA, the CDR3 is TGCAGTGCTAGTTCTATTCGTGGCGGGGAGCTGTTTTTT.

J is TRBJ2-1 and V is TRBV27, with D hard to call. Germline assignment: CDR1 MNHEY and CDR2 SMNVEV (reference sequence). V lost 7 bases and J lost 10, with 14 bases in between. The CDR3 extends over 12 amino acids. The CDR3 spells CASTSAVGEQFF. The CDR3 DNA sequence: TGTGCCAGCACTTCCGCGGTGGGGGAGCAGTTCTTC.

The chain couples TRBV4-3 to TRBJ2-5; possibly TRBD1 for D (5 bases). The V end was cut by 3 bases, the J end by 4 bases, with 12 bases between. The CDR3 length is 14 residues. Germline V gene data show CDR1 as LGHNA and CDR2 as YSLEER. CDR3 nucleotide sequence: TGCGCCAGCAGCCAGGGAACAGGAGTAGAGACCCAGTACTTC. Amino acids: CASSQGTGVETQYF.

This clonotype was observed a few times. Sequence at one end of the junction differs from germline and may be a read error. CDR3 loop: CCARTGTSSPTDTQYF. DNA of the CDR3: TGCTGTGCTCGGACAGGGACTAGCTCCCCCACAGATACGCAGTATTTT. V gene TRBV20-1 combines with J gene TRBJ2-3; possible D gene TRBD2, 9 bases. The CDR3 extends over 16 amino acids. Germline V lookup: CDR1 DFQATT, CDR2 SNEGSKA (reference sequence).

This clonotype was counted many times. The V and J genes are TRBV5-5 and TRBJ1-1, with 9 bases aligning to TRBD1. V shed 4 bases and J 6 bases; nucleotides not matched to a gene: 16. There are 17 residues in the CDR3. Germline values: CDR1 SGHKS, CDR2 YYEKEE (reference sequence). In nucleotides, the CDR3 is TGTGCCAGCAGCCTCGGGCTGCGGACAGGGGATTTCGCTGAAGCTTTCTTT. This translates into CASSLGLRTGDFAEAFF. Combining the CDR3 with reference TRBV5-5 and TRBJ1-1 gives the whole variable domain DAGVTQSPTHLIKTRGQQVTLRCSPISGHKSVSWYQQVLGQGPQFIFQYYEKEERGRGNFPDRFSARQFPNYSSELNVNALLLGDSALYLCASSLGLRTGDFAEAFFGQGTRLTVV.

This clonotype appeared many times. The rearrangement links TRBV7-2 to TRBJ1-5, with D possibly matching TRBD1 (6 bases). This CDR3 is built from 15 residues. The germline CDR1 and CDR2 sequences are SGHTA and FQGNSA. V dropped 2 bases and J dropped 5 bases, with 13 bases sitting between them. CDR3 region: CASSLYPGADQPQHF. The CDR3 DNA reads TGTGCCAGCAGCTTATATCCAGGGGCTGATCAGCCCCAGCATTTT.